This T cell receptor (beta chain) was obtained from a study of cytomegalovirus exposure and HLA in healthy donors. Findings and caveats of the study: Most of the TCR beta V segments (in an earlier analysis) were productive either about 90% or about 30% of the time. The only immune exposure information that was available was CMV serostatus.

The donors were healthy bone marrow donors. PCR primers comprised 60 Vbeta and 13 Jbeta primers. TCRdb's copy holds only in-frame clones and misses some; the assay was immunoSEQ multiplex PCR. The sample features about 65,000 clones, with around 15% in its top ten. Concerning this clone itself: The antigen is undetermined.

Germline V gene sequence: CDR1 PRHDT, CDR2 FYEKMQ (reference sequence). This CDR3 has 13 amino acids. Deletions cut 5 bases from V and 12 bases from J, with 19 bases between. The V and J genes are TRBV13 and TRBJ1-2; D unresolved. The sample was PBMCs. The origin of this receptor is a boy aged 10-17 years in good health and CMV-seronegative. The DNA for the CDR3 is TGTGCCAGCAGCCTACGGGCTCTGAGGGAGCACACCTTC. Its translation: CASSLRALREHTF.